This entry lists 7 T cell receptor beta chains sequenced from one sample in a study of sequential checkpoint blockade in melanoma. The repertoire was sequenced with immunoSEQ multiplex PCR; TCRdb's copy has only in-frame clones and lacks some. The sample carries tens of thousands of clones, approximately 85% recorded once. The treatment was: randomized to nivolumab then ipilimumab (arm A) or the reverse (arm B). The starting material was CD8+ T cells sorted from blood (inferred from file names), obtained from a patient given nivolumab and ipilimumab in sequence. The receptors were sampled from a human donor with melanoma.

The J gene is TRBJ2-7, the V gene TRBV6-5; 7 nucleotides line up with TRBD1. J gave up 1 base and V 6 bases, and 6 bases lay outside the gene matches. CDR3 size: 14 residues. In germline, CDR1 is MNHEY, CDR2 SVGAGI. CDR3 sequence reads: CASSDREQSYEQYF. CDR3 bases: TGTGCCAGCAGCGACAGGGAGCAGTCCTACGAGCAGTACTTC.

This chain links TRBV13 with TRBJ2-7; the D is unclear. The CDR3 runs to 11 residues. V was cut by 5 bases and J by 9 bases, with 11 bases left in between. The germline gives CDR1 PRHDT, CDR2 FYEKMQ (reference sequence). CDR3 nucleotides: TGTGCCAGCAGCATCCAAGTCGGGCAGTACTTC. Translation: CASSIQVGQYF.

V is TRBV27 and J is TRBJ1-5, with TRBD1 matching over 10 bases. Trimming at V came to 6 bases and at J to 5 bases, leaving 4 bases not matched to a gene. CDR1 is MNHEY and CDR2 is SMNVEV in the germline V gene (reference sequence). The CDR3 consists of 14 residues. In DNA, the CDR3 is TGTGCCAGCAGCAGGACAGGGGGGGATCAGCCCCAGCATTTT. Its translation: CASSRTGGDQPQHF.

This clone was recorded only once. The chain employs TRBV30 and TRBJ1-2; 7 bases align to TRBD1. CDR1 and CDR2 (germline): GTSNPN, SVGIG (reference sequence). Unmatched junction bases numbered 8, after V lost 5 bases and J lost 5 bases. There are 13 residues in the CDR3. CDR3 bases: TGTGCCTGGGTCGGGGACAGAGGATATGGCTACACCTTC. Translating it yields CAWVGDRGYGYTF.

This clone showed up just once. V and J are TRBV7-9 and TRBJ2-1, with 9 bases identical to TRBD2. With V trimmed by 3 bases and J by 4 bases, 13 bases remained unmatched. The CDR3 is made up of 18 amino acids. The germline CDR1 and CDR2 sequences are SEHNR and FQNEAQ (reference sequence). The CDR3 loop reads CASSLTSSSGEVYNEQFF. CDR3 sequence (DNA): TGTGCCAGCAGCTTGACCTCCTCTAGCGGGGAAGTTTACAATGAGCAGTTCTTC.

CDR3 sequence (DNA): TGTGCCAGCAGCCTTGCCCAGGGCTGGGGCGAGCAGTACTTC. Protein product: CASSLAQGWGEQYF. The J gene is TRBJ2-7, the V gene TRBV14; a weak D match, TRBD1 (5 bases). The V end lost 4 bases, the J end lost 6 bases, and 16 bases lay between the germline ends. Per germline, CDR1 SGHDN and CDR2 FVKESK. CDR3 size: 14 residues.

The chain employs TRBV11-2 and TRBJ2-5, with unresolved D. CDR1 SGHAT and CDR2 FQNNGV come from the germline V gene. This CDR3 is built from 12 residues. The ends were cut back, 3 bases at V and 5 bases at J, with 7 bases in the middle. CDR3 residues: CASSFNSETQYF. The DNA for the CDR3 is TGTGCCAGCAGCTTTAACAGTGAGACCCAGTACTTC.